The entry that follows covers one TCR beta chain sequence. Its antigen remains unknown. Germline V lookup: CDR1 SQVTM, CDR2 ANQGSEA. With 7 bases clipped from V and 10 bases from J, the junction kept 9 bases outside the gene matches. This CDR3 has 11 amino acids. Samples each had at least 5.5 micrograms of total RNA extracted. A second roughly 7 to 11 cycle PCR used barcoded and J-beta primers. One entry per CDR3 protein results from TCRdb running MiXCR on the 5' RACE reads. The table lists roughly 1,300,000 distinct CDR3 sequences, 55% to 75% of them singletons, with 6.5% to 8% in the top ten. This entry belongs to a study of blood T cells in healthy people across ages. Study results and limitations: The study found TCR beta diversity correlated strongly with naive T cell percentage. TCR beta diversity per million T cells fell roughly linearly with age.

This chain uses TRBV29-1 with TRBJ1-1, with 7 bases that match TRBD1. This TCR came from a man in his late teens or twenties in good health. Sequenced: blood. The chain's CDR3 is CSAHNRGGAFF. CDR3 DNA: TGCAGCGCCCACAACAGGGGAGGAGCTTTCTTT.